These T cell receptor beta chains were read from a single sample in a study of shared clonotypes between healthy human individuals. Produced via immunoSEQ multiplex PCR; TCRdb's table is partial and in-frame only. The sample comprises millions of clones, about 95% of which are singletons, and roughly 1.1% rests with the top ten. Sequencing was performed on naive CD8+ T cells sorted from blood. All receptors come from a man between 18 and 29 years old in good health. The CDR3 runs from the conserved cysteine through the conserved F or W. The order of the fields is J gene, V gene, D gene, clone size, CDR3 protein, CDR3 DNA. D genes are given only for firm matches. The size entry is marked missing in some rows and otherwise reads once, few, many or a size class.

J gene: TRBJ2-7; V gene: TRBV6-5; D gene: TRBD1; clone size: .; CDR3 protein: CASSPRDRGEQYF; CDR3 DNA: TGTGCCAGCAGTCCCCGGGACAGGGGCGAGCAGTACTTC
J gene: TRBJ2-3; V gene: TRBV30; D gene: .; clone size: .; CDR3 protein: CAWSDLTDTQYF; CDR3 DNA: TGTGCCTGGAGTGACCTCACAGATACGCAGTATTTT
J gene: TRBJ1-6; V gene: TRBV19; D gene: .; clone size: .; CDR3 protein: CASNTGTEYNSPLHF; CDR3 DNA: TGTGCCAGTAACACCGGGACTGAGTATAATTCACCCCTCCACTTT
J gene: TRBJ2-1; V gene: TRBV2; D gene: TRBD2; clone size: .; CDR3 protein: CASRELAGGYNEQFF; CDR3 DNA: TGTGCCAGCAGGGAACTAGCGGGGGGCTACAATGAGCAGTTCTTC
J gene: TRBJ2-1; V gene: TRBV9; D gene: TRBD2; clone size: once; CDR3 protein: CASSVTPATSGFSYNEQFF; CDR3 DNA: TGTGCCAGCAGCGTAACCCCCGCGACTAGCGGGTTCTCCTACAATGAGCAGTTCTTC
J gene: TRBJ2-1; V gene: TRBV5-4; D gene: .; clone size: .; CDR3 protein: CASSFGTISEQFF; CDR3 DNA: TGTGCCAGCAGCTTCGGCACAATTAGTGAGCAGTTCTTC
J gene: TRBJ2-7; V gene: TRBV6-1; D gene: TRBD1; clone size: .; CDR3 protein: CASTTGTGASYEQYF; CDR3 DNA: TGTGCCAGCACTACCGGGACAGGGGCATCCTACGAGCAGTACTTC
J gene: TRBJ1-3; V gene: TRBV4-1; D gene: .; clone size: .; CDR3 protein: CASSQDRTAGNTIYF; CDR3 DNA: TGCGCCAGCAGCCAGGACCGGACAGCTGGAAACACCATATATTTT
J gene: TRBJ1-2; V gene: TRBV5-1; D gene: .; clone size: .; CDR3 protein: CASSADGDYGYTF; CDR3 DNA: TGCGCCAGCAGCGCCGATGGAGACTATGGCTACACCTTC
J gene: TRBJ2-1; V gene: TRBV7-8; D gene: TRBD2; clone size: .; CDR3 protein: CASSPRLAGGPDNEQFF; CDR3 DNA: TGTGCCAGCAGCCCGCGACTAGCGGGAGGCCCGGATAATGAGCAGTTCTTC
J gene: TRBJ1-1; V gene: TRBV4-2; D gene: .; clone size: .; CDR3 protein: CASSHDQEAPGTEAFF; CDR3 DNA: TGTGCCAGCAGCCACGATCAAGAGGCCCCAGGCACTGAAGCTTTCTTT
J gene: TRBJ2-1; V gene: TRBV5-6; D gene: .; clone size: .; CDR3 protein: CASSLLGNEQFF; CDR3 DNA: TGTGCCAGCAGCTTGCTGGGCAATGAGCAGTTCTTC
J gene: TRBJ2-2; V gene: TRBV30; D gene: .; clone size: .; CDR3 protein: CAWSWSGELFF; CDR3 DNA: TGTGCCTGGAGTTGGTCCGGGGAGCTGTTTTTT
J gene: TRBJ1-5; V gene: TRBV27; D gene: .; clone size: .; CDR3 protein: CASSGEQHNQPQHF; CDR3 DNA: TGTGCCAGCAGTGGGGAACAGCACAATCAGCCCCAGCATTTT
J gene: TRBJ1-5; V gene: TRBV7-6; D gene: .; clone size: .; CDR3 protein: CASSSITSGQPQHF; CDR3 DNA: TGTGCCAGCTCCAGCATCACCTCGGGTCAGCCCCAGCATTTT
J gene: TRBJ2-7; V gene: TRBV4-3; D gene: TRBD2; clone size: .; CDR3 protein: CASSQRLAGEDEQYF; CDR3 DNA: TGCGCCAGCAGCCAACGGCTAGCGGGAGAAGACGAGCAGTACTTC
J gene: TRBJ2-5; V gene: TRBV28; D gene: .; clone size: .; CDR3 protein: CASSPSPRNFVETQYF; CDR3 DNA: TGTGCCAGCAGTCCGAGCCCTAGGAATTTTGTTGAGACCCAGTACTTC
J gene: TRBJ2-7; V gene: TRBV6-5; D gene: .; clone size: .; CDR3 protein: CASSPLGAYEQYF; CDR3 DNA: TGTGCCAGCAGTCCTCTCGGAGCCTACGAGCAGTACTTC
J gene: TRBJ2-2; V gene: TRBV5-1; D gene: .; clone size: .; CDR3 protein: CASSLPNQVSNTGELFF; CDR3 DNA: TGCGCCAGCAGCTTACCCAACCAGGTCTCGAACACCGGGGAGCTGTTTTTT
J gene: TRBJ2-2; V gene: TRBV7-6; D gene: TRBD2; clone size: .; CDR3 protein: CASSPGTGGTGELFF; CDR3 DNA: TGTGCCAGCAGCCCTGGGACGGGGGGCACCGGGGAGCTGTTTTTT
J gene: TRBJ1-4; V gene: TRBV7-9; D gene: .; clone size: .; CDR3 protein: CASSPLGLNEKLFF; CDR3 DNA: TGTGCCAGCAGCCCCCTGGGACTTAATGAAAAACTGTTTTTT
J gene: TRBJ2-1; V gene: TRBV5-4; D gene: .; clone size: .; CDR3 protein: CASSGNNEQFF; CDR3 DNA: TGTGCCAGCAGCGGAAACAATGAGCAGTTCTTC
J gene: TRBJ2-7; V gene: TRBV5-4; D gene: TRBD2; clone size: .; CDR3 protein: CASRYSGSADEQYF; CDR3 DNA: TGTGCCAGCAGATATAGCGGGAGCGCCGACGAGCAGTACTTC
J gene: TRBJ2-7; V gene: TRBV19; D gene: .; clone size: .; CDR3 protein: CASSIQVVGYEQYF; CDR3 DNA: TGTGCCAGTAGTATCCAGGTTGTCGGCTACGAGCAGTACTTC
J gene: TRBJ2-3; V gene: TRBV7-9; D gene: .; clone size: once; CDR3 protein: CASSWAGPNTDTQYF; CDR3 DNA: TGTGCCAGCAGCTGGGCAGGACCGAACACAGATACGCAGTATTTT
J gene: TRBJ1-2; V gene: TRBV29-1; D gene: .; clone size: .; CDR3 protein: CSVEALSGYTF; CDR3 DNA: TGCAGCGTTGAAGCTCTTTCAGGCTACACCTTC
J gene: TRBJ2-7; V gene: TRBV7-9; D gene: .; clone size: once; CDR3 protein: CASSPTDSYEQYF; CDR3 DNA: TGTGCCAGCAGCCCGACGGACTCCTACGAGCAGTACTTC
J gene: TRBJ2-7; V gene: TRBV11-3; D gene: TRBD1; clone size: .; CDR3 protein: CASSLDYGTGIYEQYF; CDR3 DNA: TGTGCCAGCAGCTTAGACTACGGGACAGGTATTTACGAGCAGTACTTC